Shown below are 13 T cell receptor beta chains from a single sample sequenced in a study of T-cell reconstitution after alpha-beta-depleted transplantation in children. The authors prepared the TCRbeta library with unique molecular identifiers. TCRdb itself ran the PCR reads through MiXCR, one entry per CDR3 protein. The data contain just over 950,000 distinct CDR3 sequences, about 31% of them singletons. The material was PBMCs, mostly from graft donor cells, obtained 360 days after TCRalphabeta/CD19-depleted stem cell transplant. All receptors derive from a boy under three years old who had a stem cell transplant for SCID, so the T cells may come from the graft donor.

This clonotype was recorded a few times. The CDR3, as DNA: TGTGCCAGCAGTTTTGGGTCCAATTCCCTGGGGGCTTTCTTT. It codes for CASSFGSNSLGAFF. The rearrangement joins TRBV12-3 or TRBV12-4 to TRBJ1-1; no reliable D call. Trimming shortened V by 3 bases and J by 11 bases, and 19 bases separated the two germline ends. The CDR3 runs to 14 residues.

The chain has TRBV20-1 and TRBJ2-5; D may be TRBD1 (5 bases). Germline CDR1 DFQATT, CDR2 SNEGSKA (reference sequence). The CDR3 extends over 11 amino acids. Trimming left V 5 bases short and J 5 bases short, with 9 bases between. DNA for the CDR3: TGCAGTGCTCCAGGGCCGGAGACCCAGTACTTC. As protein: CSAPGPETQYF.

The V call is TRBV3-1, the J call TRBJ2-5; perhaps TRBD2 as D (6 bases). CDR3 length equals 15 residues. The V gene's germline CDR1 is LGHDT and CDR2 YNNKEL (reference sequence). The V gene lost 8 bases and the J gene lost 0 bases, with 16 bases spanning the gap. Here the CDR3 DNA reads TGTGCCAGCGGGGCGGCAGGGAGGTACCAAGAGACCCAGTACTTC. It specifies CASGAAGRYQETQYF.

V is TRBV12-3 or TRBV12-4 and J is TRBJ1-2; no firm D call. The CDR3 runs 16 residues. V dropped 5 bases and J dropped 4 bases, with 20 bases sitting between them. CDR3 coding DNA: TGTGCCAGCAGTACCCCCGACAAGACCTTTGGCTATGGCTACACCTTC. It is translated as CASSTPDKTFGYGYTF.

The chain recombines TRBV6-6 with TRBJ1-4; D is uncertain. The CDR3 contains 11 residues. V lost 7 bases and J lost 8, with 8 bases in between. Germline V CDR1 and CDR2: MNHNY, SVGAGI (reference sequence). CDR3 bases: TGTGCCAGCATGAGTGGAGAAAAACTGTTTTTT. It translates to CASMSGEKLFF.

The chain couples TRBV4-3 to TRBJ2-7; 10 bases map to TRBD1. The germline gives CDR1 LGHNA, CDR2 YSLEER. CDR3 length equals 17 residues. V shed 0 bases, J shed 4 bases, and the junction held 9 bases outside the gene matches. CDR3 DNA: TGCGCCAGCAGCCAAGATCTACTGGGACAGGGGCTATACGAGCAGTACTTC. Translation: CASSQDLLGQGLYEQYF.

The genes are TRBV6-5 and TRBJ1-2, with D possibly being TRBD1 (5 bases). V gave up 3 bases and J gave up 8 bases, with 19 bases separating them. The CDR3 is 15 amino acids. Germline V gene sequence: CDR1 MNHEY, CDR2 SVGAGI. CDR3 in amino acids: CASSYSGRAVGGYTF. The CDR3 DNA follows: TGTGCCAGCAGTTATAGTGGCAGGGCTGTCGGGGGCTACACCTTC.

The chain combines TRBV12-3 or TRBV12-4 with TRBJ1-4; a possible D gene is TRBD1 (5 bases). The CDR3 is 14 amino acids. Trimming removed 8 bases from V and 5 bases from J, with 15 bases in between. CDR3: CASAPGFGNEKLFF. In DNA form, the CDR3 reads TGTGCCAGCGCTCCAGGGTTTGGGAATGAAAAACTGTTTTTT.

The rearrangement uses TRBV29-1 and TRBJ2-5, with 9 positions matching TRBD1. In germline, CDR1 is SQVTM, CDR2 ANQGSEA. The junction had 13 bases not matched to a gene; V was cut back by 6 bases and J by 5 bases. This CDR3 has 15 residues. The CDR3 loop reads CSVAAPTGGGETQYF. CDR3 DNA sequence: TGCAGCGTCGCAGCCCCGACAGGGGGTGGGGAGACCCAGTACTTC.

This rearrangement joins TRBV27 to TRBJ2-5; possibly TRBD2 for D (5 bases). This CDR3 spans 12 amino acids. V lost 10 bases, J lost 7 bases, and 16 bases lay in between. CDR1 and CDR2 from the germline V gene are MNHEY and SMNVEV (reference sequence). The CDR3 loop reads CAIRTGIATQYF. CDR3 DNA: TGTGCCATCCGGACCGGGATAGCGACCCAGTACTTC.

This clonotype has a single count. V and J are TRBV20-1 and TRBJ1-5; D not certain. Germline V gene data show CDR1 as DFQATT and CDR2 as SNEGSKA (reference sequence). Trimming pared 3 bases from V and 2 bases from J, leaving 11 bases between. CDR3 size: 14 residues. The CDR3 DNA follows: TGCAGTGCTAGTAAGGCTGCCGGCAATCAGCCCCAGCATTTT. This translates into CSASKAAGNQPQHF.

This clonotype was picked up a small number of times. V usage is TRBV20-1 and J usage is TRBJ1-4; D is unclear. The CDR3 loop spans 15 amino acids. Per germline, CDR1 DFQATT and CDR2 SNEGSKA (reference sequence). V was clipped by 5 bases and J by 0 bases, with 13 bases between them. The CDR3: CSASPPGATNEKLFF. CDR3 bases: TGCAGTGCTTCCCCGCCCGGGGCAACTAATGAAAAACTGTTTTTT.

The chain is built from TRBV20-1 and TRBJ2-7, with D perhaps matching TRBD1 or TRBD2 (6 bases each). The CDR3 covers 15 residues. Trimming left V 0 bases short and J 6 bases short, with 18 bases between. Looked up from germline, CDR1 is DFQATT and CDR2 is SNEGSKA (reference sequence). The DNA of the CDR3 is TGCAGTGCTAGAGATGGGGGGTGGGGGGCTCTCGAGCAGTACTTC. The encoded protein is CSARDGGWGALEQYF.